One TCR beta chain is described in this entry. Its cognate antigen is unknown. The data stem from a study of T cell responses to AZD1222 COVID-19 vaccine. The overall study: Second-dose schedules of about 4 or about 12 weeks were combined.

General study points: Spike was spanned by vaccine-associated CD4 TCRs, with dominance at 160-218 and 743-854. Targeting of unmutated variant regions was reportedly seen in nearly half of spike-specific TCRs.

Sequencing used immunoSEQ multiplex PCR; TCRdb keeps in-frame clones, though not all of them. The top ten hold 4.2% of the sample, which has some 110,000 clones, more than 80% seen once. The CDR3 sequence is 11 residues long. CDR1 and CDR2 from the germline V gene are SQVTM and ANQGSEA. Trimming shortened V by 4 bases and J by 6 bases, and 9 bases separated the two germline ends. The V call is TRBV29-1, the J call TRBJ1-2; tentatively, D is TRBD1 (5 bases). Here the sequenced sample was peripheral blood, taken on day 0 of AZD1222 vaccination. The TCR was taken from an adult in good health. CDR3 in amino acids: CSVARADGYTF. The CDR3 region has the DNA TGCAGCGTTGCCAGGGCGGATGGCTACACCTTC.